This TCR beta chain was recovered during a study of blood T cell repertoires in COVID-19. Study summary: PBMCs, B-cell-depleted T cells, or T cells were the source of the cDNA or gDNA that made up the material.

With V trimmed by 1 base and J by 6 bases, 12 bases remained unmatched. CDR1 is SGHNT and CDR2 is YYREEE in the germline V gene (reference sequence). There are 16 residues in the CDR3. The participants were between about 18 and 89 years old and came from 20 to 30 US areas. Original methodology: Estimated nucleated cell counts came from reference gene primer amplification. Some clones are missing from TCRdb's copy, which holds only in-frame ones; the method was immunoSEQ multiplex PCR. V, J and clone size derive from that table, while D and trimming were established from the DNA sequence. The table has about 470,000 clones, roughly nine tenths seen once.

V is TRBV5-4 and J is TRBJ1-2; 7 bases match TRBD1. This TCR came from a woman aged 18 to 35 who had recovered from COVID-19. Sequencing was carried out using PBMCs or T cells enriched from blood (not recorded which). The CDR3 DNA is TGTGCCAGCAGCTTGCCGGGAAGTCAGGGGGTTCATGGCTACACCTTC. Residues: CASSLPGSQGVHGYTF.